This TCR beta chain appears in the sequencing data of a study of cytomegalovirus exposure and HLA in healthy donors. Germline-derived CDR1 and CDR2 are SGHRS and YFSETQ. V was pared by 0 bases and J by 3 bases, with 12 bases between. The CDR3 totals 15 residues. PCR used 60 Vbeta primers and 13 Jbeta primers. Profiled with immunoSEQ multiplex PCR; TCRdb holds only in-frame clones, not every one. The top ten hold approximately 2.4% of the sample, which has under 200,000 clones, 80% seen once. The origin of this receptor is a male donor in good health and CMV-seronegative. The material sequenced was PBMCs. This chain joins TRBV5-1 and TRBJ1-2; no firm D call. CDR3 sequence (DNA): TGCGCCAGCAGCTTGGCCACCGGAGTCGACTATGGCTACACCTTC. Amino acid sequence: CASSLATGVDYGYTF. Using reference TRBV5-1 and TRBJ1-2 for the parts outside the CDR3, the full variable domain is KAGVTQTPRYLIKTRGQQVTLSCSPISGHRSVSWYQQTPGQGLQFLFEYFSETQRNKGNFPGRFSGRQFSNSRSEMNVSTLELGDSALYLCASSLATGVDYGYTFGSGTRLTVV.